This T cell receptor (beta chain) was identified in a study of OX40 agonist ivuxolimab in advanced cancers. About the study: At doses from 0.01 to 10 mg/kg, patients were given intravenous ivuxolimab every 2 weeks.

In this sample, this clone turned up once. Its antigen is not identified. Overall study results and limits: Specificity for antigen went undetermined in the expanded peripheral T cells. On average, CD8+ T cells had more expanded clones than CD4+.

Sampling times: baseline, cycle 4 day 1, cycle 7 day 1. The repertoire was sequenced with immunoSEQ multiplex PCR; TCRdb's copy has only in-frame clones and lacks some. This sample has almost 80,000 clones, with about 84% found just once. The CDR3 extends over 14 amino acids. Trimming removed 3 bases at V and 6 bases at J, with 12 bases between. CDR1 is SGHDT and CDR2 is YYEEEE in the germline V gene. The TCR comes from an adult with an advanced solid tumor such as melanoma, head and neck, liver or kidney cancer. The chain employs TRBV5-6 and TRBJ1-4; D not certain. Sequencing used CD4+ or CD8+ T cells sorted from blood, obtained in a trial of the OX40 agonist ivuxolimab. The CDR3 nucleotides read TGTGCCAGCAGCTCCACCGGACCCGATGAAAAACTGTTTTTT. This gives the protein CASSSTGPDEKLFF. The full variable domain, its missing parts supplied by reference TRBV5-6 and TRBJ1-4, is DAGVTQSPTHLIKTRGQQVTLRCSPKSGHDTVSWYQQALGQGPQFIFQYYEEEERQRGNFPDRFSGHQFPNYSSELNVNALLLGDSALYLCASSSTGPDEKLFFGSGTQLSVL.